This paragraph covers one T cell receptor (beta chain) sequence. The sample belongs to a study of control samples from healthy donors and cancer patients. Method: immunoSEQ multiplex PCR; TCRdb's copy keeps in-frame clones and lacks some. The sample carries some 130,000 clones, around 93% recorded once. The CDR3 consists of 15 residues. Trimming removed 3 bases at V and 2 bases at J, with 14 bases between. Germline V gene data show CDR1 as SGHVS and CDR2 as FQNEAQ. This sequence originates from a woman aged 50 to 60 in good health. The source material was blood. V gene TRBV7-8 combines with J gene TRBJ2-7; perhaps TRBD2 as D (5 bases). The chain's CDR3 is CASSLGPGSPYEQYF. The CDR3 DNA sequence: TGTGCCAGCAGCTTGGGCCCGGGAAGTCCCTACGAGCAGTACTTC.